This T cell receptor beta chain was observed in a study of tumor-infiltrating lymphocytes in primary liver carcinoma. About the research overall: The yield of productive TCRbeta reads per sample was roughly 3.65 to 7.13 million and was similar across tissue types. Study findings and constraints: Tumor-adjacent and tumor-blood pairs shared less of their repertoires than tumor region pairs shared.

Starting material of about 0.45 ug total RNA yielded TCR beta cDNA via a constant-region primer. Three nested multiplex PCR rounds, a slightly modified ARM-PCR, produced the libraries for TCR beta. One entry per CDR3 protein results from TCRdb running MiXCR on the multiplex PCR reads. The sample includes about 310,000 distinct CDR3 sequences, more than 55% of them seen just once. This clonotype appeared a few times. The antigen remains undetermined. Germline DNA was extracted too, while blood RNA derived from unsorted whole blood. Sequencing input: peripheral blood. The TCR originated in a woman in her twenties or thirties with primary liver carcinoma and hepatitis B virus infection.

Here the CDR3 DNA reads TGCGCCAGCAGCCAAGATACAGGGATTTATGGCTACACCTTC. This encodes CASSQDTGIYGYTF. This chain uses TRBV4-1 with TRBJ1-2; D possibly corresponds to TRBD1 (6 bases). Trimming took 0 bases from V and 5 from J, leaving 10 bases between them. Germline V gene sequence: CDR1 MGHRA, CDR2 YSYEKL. The CDR3 contains 14 residues.